These 30 T cell receptor beta chains originate from one sample sequenced in a study of graft-versus-host responses after intestinal transplantation. Their recognized antigens are unknown. Some clones are missing from TCRdb's copy, which holds only in-frame ones; the method was immunoSEQ multiplex PCR. The table records about 130,000 clones, approximately 94% of them present only once. The source material was unstimulated CD4+ T cells sorted from spleen or lymph node cells, sampled before intestinal transplant. The receptors derive from a human donor who received an intestinal transplant.

V is TRBV20-1 and J is TRBJ2-5; no clear D gene. The CDR3 length is 11 residues. V was cut by 2 bases and J by 5 bases, with 6 bases left in between. Germline V gives CDR1 DFQATT, CDR2 SNEGSKA (reference sequence). CDR3 sequence (DNA): TGCAGTGCTAGACTGGGGGAGACCCAGTACTTC. The encoded protein is CSARLGETQYF.

In this sample, this clone turned up a few times. This sequence joins TRBV7-2 and TRBJ1-2, with a tentative D call TRBD1 (5 bases). The V and J ends lost 5 bases and 3 bases respectively, with 10 bases between them. This CDR3 is 13 amino acids long. Per the germline V gene, CDR1 is SGHTA and CDR2 is FQGNSA. The CDR3 sequence: CASSVGGYYGYTF. The DNA for the CDR3 is TGTGCCAGCAGCGTCGGGGGTTACTATGGCTACACCTTC. The full variable domain, rest sourced from reference TRBV7-2 and TRBJ1-2, is GAGVSQSPSNKVTEKGKDVELRCDPISGHTALYWYRQSLGQGLEFLIYFQGNSAPDKSGLPSDRFSAERTGGSVSTLTIQRTQQEDSAVYLCASSVGGYYGYTFGSGTRLTVV.

V usage is TRBV30 and J usage is TRBJ2-7; D gene ambiguous. Germline lookup yields CDR1 GTSNPN and CDR2 SVGIG (reference sequence). This CDR3 is built from 10 residues. Trimming took off 3 bases at V and 5 bases at J, with 5 bases between the two ends. CDR3: CAWSRDEQYF. In DNA, the CDR3 is TGTGCCTGGAGCCGGGACGAGCAGTACTTC.

V and J are TRBV18 and TRBJ2-7; 11 bases align to TRBD2. V lost 4 bases, J lost 2 bases, and 1 base stayed unmatched. The CDR3 consists of 14 residues. Germline V gene lookup returns CDR1 KGHSH and CDR2 LQKENI. This CDR3 reads CASSRLAGPYEQYF. DNA for the CDR3: TGTGCCAGCTCACGACTAGCGGGACCCTACGAGCAGTACTTC.

The rearrangement uses TRBV6-6 and TRBJ1-2; TRBD1 might be the D (6 bases). V was clipped by 6 bases and J by 6 bases, with 8 bases between them. Germline V gene data show CDR1 as MNHNY and CDR2 as SVGAGI (reference sequence). The CDR3 covers 11 residues. The CDR3 spells CASRNRDGYTF. The CDR3 region has the DNA TGTGCCAGCAGGAACAGGGATGGCTACACCTTC.

The V gene is TRBV10-2, the J gene TRBJ2-1; D perhaps matches TRBD2 (6 bases). The V and J ends lost 6 bases and 7 bases respectively, with 13 bases between them. CDR3 length equals 13 residues. Germline V lookup: CDR1 WSHSY, CDR2 SAAADI. CDR3 sequence (DNA): TGCGCCAGCAGGGCGGCCGCGGGAAATGAGCAGTTCTTC. Translation gives CASRAAAGNEQFF.

This clone appeared a single time. Here the CDR3 DNA reads TGTGCCAGCGTTTACAGTCTTATTGAAGCTTTCTTT. Translated: CASVYSLIEAFF. The chain uses TRBV2 and TRBJ1-1; D is unclear. Germline CDR1 SNHLY, CDR2 FYNNEI. The CDR3 has 12 residues. V was trimmed by 8 bases and J by 7 bases, leaving 14 bases between them.

V is TRBV5-1 and J is TRBJ1-3; 9 bases align to TRBD1. Looked up from germline, CDR1 is SGHRS and CDR2 is YFSETQ. The CDR3 totals 15 residues. The V and J ends lost 7 bases and 4 bases, in that order; junction bases with no gene match: 9. This CDR3 is CASAWGQGYGNTIYF. As DNA, the CDR3 is TGCGCCAGCGCCTGGGGACAGGGTTACGGAAACACCATATATTTT.

Only a few counts were recorded for this clone. This rearrangement joins TRBV18 to TRBJ1-2, with unresolved D. CDR3 size: 16 residues. The V gene's germline CDR1 is KGHSH and CDR2 LQKENI. V lost 0 bases and J lost 8, with 19 bases in between. This chain's CDR3 is CASSPPEGILGLGYTF. The CDR3 nucleotides are TGTGCCAGCTCACCACCGGAAGGGATCTTGGGTTTGGGCTACACCTTC.

In nucleotides, the CDR3 is TGTGCCAGCAGCCTCGGACAGGGGGAGCTGTTTTTT. Amino acids: CASSLGQGELFF. This chain connects TRBV7-9 to TRBJ2-2; D is perhaps TRBD1 (6 bases). The germline V gene has CDR1 SEHNR and CDR2 FQNEAQ (reference sequence). This CDR3 region has 12 residues. The V and J ends lost 5 bases and 8 bases respectively, with 9 bases between them.

The chain uses TRBV2 and TRBJ2-7; D gene ambiguous. The CDR3 covers 13 residues. Per germline, CDR1 SNHLY and CDR2 FYNNEI. Trimming took off 9 bases at V and 0 bases at J, with 12 bases between the two ends. The DNA of the CDR3 is TGTGCCAGTAGAGTTACGGGCTCCTACGAGCAGTACTTC. Its protein product is CASRVTGSYEQYF.

The chain combines TRBV7-9 with TRBJ1-6; D is possibly TRBD1 (5 bases). V was pared by 5 bases and J by 6 bases, with 8 bases between. The CDR3 is 13 residues long. Germline assignment: CDR1 SEHNR and CDR2 FQNEAQ (reference sequence). The CDR3 loop is CASSGGINSPLHF. In DNA, the CDR3 is TGTGCCAGCAGCGGGGGGATTAATTCACCCCTCCACTTT. Drawing the rest from reference TRBV7-9 and TRBJ1-6, the complete variable domain is DTGVSQNPRHKITKRGQNVTFRCDPISEHNRLYWYRQTLGQGPEFLTYFQNEAQLEKSRLLSDRFSAERPKGSFSTLEIQRTEQGDSAMYLCASSGGINSPLHFGNGTRLTVT.

V usage is TRBV6-5 and J usage is TRBJ1-2; D possibly corresponds to TRBD1 (5 bases). V lost 4 bases, J lost 2 bases, and 8 bases lay in between. The CDR3 is 13 amino acids. The germline CDR1 and CDR2 sequences are MNHEY and SVGAGI. DNA for the CDR3: TGTGCCAGCAGTTCTGCAGGGAACTATGGCTACACCTTC. Protein sequence: CASSSAGNYGYTF.

CDR3 loop: CASNSRSGIYEQYF. As DNA, the CDR3 is TGCGCCAGCAACTCTCGGTCGGGGATCTACGAGCAGTACTTC. The genes are TRBV10-1 and TRBJ2-7; weak D call: TRBD2 (5 bases). The CDR3 runs 14 residues. The V gene's germline CDR1 is WNHNN and CDR2 SYGVQD (reference sequence). The V gene lost 7 bases and the J gene lost 3 bases, with 16 bases spanning the gap.

The V gene is TRBV11-3, the J gene TRBJ2-1; D possibly corresponds to TRBD2 (5 bases). The CDR3 spans 17 residues. Deletions cut 1 base from V and 8 bases from J, with 21 bases between. Germline V gives CDR1 SGHNT, CDR2 YENEEA. CDR3 residues: CASSLAWSVTSFDEQFF. The CDR3 nucleotides are TGTGCCAGCAGCTTAGCATGGTCGGTTACTAGTTTCGATGAGCAGTTCTTC. The variable domain in full, completed from reference TRBV11-3 and TRBJ2-1, reads EAGVVQSPRYKIIEKKQPVAFWCNPISGHNTLYWYLQNLGQGPELLIRYENEEAVDDSQLPKDRFSAERLKGVDSTLKIQPAELGDSAVYLCASSLAWSVTSFDEQFFGPGTRLTVL.

This chain connects TRBV2 to TRBJ2-7; possible D gene TRBD1, 5 bases. Trimming cost V 7 bases and J 0 bases, with 7 bases left between them. Per the germline V gene, CDR1 is SNHLY and CDR2 is FYNNEI. The CDR3 is 12 amino acids. CDR3 amino acids: CASKGNSYEQYF. CDR3 coding DNA: TGTGCCAGCAAGGGGAACTCCTACGAGCAGTACTTC.

This clone appeared once. The chain has TRBV2 and TRBJ1-1; D possibly corresponds to TRBD1 (5 bases). V lost 6 bases, J lost 1 base, and 12 bases lay in between. CDR1 SNHLY and CDR2 FYNNEI come from the germline V gene. This CDR3 region has 14 residues. CDR3 sequence (DNA): TGTGCCAGCAGCGGACCGGGACGGAACACTGAAGCTTTCTTT. It codes for CASSGPGRNTEAFF.

V and J are TRBV27 and TRBJ1-5; D is unclear. V lost 4 bases and J 4 bases, leaving 8 bases between the germline ends. Germline-derived CDR1 and CDR2 are MNHEY and SMNVEV (reference sequence). This CDR3 is built from 13 residues. Here the CDR3 reads CASSWAPNQPQHF. CDR3 DNA: TGTGCCAGCAGTTGGGCACCTAATCAGCCCCAGCATTTT.

The rearrangement uses TRBV4-1 and TRBJ1-6; D possibly corresponds to TRBD1 (5 bases). Trimming left V 1 base short and J 9 bases short, with 13 bases between. CDR1 and CDR2 from the germline V gene are MGHRA and YSYEKL. The CDR3 length is 15 residues. CDR3 nucleotide sequence: TGCGCCAGCAGCCAAGTCCACACAGGCGCTTCACCCCTCCACTTT. It translates to CASSQVHTGASPLHF.

The chain joins TRBV5-1 to TRBJ2-3, with D possibly being TRBD1 or TRBD2 (5 bases each). Trimming pared 4 bases from V and 2 bases from J, leaving 14 bases between. The V gene's germline CDR1 is SGHRS and CDR2 YFSETQ. The length of the CDR3 is 15 residues. The CDR3 DNA is TGCGCCAGCAGCAGCCGGGACCCATCCACAGATACGCAGTATTTT. This codes for CASSSRDPSTDTQYF.

The rearrangement links TRBV18 to TRBJ1-2, with D possibly matching TRBD1 (6 bases). V was cut by 1 base and J by 0 bases, with 12 bases left in between. This CDR3 has 16 residues. Looked up from germline, CDR1 is KGHSH and CDR2 is LQKENI. CDR3 residues: CASSPLGQISNYGYTF. For the CDR3, the DNA is TGTGCCAGCTCACCACTAGGACAGATCTCTAACTATGGCTACACCTTC.

J is TRBJ1-3 and V is TRBV6-5; D gene ambiguous. Between the trimmed V and J ends, which lost 2 bases and 4 bases, there was a span of 15 bases. The CDR3 sequence is 16 residues long. Germline lookup yields CDR1 MNHEY and CDR2 SVGAGI. This CDR3 is CASSYTRAGIGNTIYF. Here the CDR3 DNA reads TGTGCCAGCAGTTACACAAGGGCCGGGATCGGAAACACCATATATTTT.

This rearrangement joins TRBV2 to TRBJ2-5; perhaps D is TRBD1 or TRBD2 (6 bases each). The CDR3 is 15 amino acids. The V and J ends lost 6 bases and 5 bases respectively, with 19 bases between them. Germline CDR1 is SNHLY and CDR2 is FYNNEI. CDR3 residues: CASREPGGPKETQYF. As DNA, the CDR3 is TGTGCCAGCAGGGAGCCTGGGGGGCCTAAGGAGACCCAGTACTTC.

This clone showed up just a few times. The rearrangement joins TRBV10-3 to TRBJ1-4; TRBD1 matches at 7 bases. Germline CDR1 and CDR2: ENHRY and SYGVKD. J gave up 12 bases and V 6 bases, and 7 bases lay outside the gene matches. The CDR3 totals 12 residues. In DNA form, the CDR3 reads TGTGCCATCAGCGACGTTACAGGGGAACTGTTTTTT. This encodes CAISDVTGELFF.

The genes are TRBV7-9 and TRBJ1-2; D is perhaps TRBD1 (6 bases). This CDR3 has 14 residues. Per germline, CDR1 SEHNR and CDR2 FQNEAQ (reference sequence). Trimming left V 5 bases short and J 7 bases short, with 17 bases between. The CDR3 sequence is CASSLSGEVSGYTF. In DNA form, the CDR3 reads TGTGCCAGCAGCCTCTCAGGGGAAGTCTCTGGCTACACCTTC.

The chain recombines TRBV6-6 with TRBJ1-2; 9 nucleotides agree with TRBD1. CDR3 size: 15 residues. From germline, CDR1 is MNHNY and CDR2 SVGAGI (reference sequence). Trimming removed 7 bases from V and 6 bases from J; junction bases left unmatched: 12. DNA of the CDR3: TGTGCCAGCACCCACAATACAGGGGGCGCACATGGCTACACCTTC. Translation: CASTHNTGGAHGYTF.

CDR3 residues: CASSVGDRGNPGNTIYF. The CDR3 coding sequence is TGTGCCAGCAGCGTGGGAGACAGGGGTAACCCTGGAAACACCATATATTTT. V and J are TRBV9 and TRBJ1-3, with 8 bases lining up with TRBD1. V was clipped by 2 bases and J by 2 bases; unmatched bases: 9. The CDR3 loop spans 17 amino acids. Germline-derived CDR1 and CDR2 are SGDLS and YYNGEE.

This chain connects TRBV19 to TRBJ2-7; TRBD1 agrees at 7 bases. Germline CDR1 reads LNHDA; CDR2 reads SQIVND (reference sequence). The CDR3 extends over 15 amino acids. Trimming cost V 6 bases and J 4 bases; bases outside gene matches: 12. CDR3 DNA: TGTGCCAGTAGCCTCTCCTGGACAGGAAGGTACGAGCAGTACTTC. It yields the protein CASSLSWTGRYEQYF.

This chain links TRBV2 with TRBJ2-5; TRBD2 matches 7 bases. The germline CDR1 and CDR2 sequences are SNHLY and FYNNEI. The CDR3 totals 15 residues. V was clipped by 6 bases and J by 4 bases; unmatched bases: 11. CDR3 nucleotides: TGTGCCAGCAGCGCCGGCGGGGGTTTAGGAGAGACCCAGTACTTC. Protein product: CASSAGGGLGETQYF. The full variable domain, with the rest looked up from reference TRBV2 and TRBJ2-5, is EPEVTQTPSHQVTQMGQEVILRCVPISNHLYFYWYRQILGQKVEFLVSFYNNEISEKSEIFDDQFSVERPDGSNFTLKIRSTKLEDSAMYFCASSAGGGLGETQYFGPGTRLLVL.

This chain uses TRBV6-5 with TRBJ2-7, with 12 bases that match TRBD1. Per the germline V gene, CDR1 is MNHEY and CDR2 is SVGAGI. The CDR3 covers 15 residues. V lost 7 bases and J lost 4; bases outside the gene matches: 8. CDR3 in amino acids: CASTSGGQGAYEQYF. The CDR3 DNA sequence: TGTGCCAGCACGAGCGGGGGACAGGGGGCTTACGAGCAGTACTTC.